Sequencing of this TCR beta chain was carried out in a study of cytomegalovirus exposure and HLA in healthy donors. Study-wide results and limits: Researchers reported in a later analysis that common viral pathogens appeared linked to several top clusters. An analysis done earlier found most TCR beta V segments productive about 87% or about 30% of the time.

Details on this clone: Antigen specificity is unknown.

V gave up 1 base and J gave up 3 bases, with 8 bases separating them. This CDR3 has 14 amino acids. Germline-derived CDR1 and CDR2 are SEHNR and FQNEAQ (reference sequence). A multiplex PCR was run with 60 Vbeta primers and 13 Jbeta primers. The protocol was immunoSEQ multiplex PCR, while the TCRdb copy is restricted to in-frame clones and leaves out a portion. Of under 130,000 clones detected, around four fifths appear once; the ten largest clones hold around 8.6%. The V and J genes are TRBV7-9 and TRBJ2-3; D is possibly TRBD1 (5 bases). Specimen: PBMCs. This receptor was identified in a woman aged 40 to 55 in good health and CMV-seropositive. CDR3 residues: CASSLDRGTDTQYF. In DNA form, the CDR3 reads TGTGCCAGCAGCTTAGATAGGGGAACAGATACGCAGTATTTT.